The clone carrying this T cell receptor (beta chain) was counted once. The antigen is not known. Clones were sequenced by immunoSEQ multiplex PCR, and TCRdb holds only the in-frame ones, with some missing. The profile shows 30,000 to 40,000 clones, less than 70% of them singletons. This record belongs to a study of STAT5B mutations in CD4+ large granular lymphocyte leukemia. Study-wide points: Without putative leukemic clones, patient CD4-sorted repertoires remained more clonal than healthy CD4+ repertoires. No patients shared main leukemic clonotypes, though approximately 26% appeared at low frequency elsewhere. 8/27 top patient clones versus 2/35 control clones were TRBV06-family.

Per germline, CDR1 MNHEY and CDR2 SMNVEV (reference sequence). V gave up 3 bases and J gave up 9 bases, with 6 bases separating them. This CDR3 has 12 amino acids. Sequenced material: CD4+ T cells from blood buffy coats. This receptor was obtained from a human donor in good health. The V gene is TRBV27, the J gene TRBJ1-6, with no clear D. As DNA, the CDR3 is TGTGCCAGCAGTTTTTGGAGTTCACCCCTCCACTTT. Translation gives CASSFWSSPLHF.